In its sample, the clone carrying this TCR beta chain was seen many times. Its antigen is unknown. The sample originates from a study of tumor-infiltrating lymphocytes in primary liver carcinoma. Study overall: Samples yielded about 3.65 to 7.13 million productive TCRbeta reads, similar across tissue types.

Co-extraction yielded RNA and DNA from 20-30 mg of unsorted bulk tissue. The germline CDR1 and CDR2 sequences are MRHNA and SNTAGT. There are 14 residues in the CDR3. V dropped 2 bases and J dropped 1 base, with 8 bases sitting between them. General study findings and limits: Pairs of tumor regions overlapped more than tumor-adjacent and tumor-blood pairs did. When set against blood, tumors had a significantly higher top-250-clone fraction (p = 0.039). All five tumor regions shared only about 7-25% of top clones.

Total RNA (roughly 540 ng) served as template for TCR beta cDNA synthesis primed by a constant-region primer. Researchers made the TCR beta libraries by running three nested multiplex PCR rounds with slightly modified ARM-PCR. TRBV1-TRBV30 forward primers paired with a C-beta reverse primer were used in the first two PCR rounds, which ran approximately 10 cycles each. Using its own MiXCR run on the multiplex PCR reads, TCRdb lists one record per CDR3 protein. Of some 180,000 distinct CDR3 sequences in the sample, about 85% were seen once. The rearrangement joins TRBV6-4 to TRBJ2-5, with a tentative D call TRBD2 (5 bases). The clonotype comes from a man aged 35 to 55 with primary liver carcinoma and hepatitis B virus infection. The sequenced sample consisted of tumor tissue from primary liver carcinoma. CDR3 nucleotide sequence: TGTGCCAGCAGTGACCACCGGGGCCAAGAGACCCAGTACTTC. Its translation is CASSDHRGQETQYF.